This T cell receptor (beta chain) appears in the sequencing data of a study of T cell responses to AZD1222 COVID-19 vaccine. Sequenced by immunoSEQ multiplex PCR; TCRdb stores in-frame clones only, minus some. The sample carries 90,000 to 150,000 clones, 88% recorded once. A note on this clone: Its antigen is as yet unknown.

With 3 bases removed from V and 0 bases from J, the gap between germline ends came to 9 bases. Germline CDR1 reads LGHNA; CDR2 reads YSLEER. CDR3 size: 15 residues. Findings and limits, study-wide: There were repertoire samples only from the period after the peak T cell response. The CD4 TCRs associated with vaccination extended across spike and predominated at 160-218 and 743-854. Donors were largely white British and mainly female; clonal diversity was possibly underestimated.

The chain combines TRBV4-3 with TRBJ2-1; D not resolved. The input for sequencing was peripheral blood, taken on day 0 of AZD1222 vaccination. The TCR sequence derives from an adult in good health. CDR3 nucleotide sequence: TGCGCCAGCAGCCAGGGGATACGCTCCTACAATGAGCAGTTCTTC. Translated, it gives CASSQGIRSYNEQFF.